This T cell receptor beta chain was found in a study of blood T cells in healthy people across ages. Germline V gives CDR1 LGHDT, CDR2 YNNKEL (reference sequence). The CDR3 length is 17 residues. The J segment lost 5 bases and the V segment lost 0 bases, leaving 8 bases of the junction unmatched. Study observations and caveats: When one million T cells were used, diversity estimates were thought to be underestimates.

Every donor gave about 9 milliliters of peripheral blood. Concerning this clonotype itself: Its antigen remains unidentified.

Next came a second PCR, run for about 6 to 11 cycles, which used a sample-barcoded 5' primer along with a J-beta primer mix. Per sample, CDR3-containing paired-end reads numbered at least 2.5 million. TCRdb independently ran MiXCR on the 5' RACE reads; one entry per CDR3 protein. Among about 780,000 distinct CDR3 sequences listed, 35% to 50% were seen once. Sequences were obtained from blood. This receptor was taken from a man of 80 years or more in good health. This chain connects TRBV3-1 to TRBJ2-1; the match to TRBD1 covers 9 bases. Here the CDR3 reads CASSQDSYGDRDNEQFF. CDR3 DNA sequence: TGTGCCAGCAGCCAAGATAGTTATGGGGACAGGGACAATGAGCAGTTCTTC.